Listed here are 6 T cell receptor beta chains from one sample, sequenced in a study of tumor T cells in aggressive B-cell lymphoma. TCRdb's copy holds only in-frame clones and misses some; the assay was immunoSEQ multiplex PCR. The data hold about 930 clones, with about four fifths observed a single time. The material sequenced was tumor tissue. These receptors came from an adult with diffuse large B cell lymphoma.

The chain carries TRBV4-2 and TRBJ1-1; TRBD1 agrees at 7 bases. The junction had 6 bases not matched to a gene; V was cut back by 1 base and J by 1 base. CDR1 is LGHNA, CDR2 YNFKEQ, per germline. The CDR3 has 16 amino acids. CDR3 bases: TGTGCCAGCAGCCAAGGGAGGGGACAGACGAACACTGAAGCTTTCTTT. Encoded protein: CASSQGRGQTNTEAFF.

V is TRBV7-2 and J is TRBJ2-3, with TRBD1 matching over 8 bases. Trimming removed 4 bases from V and 1 base from J; junction bases left unmatched: 10. Germline CDR1 SGHTA, CDR2 FQGNSA. This CDR3 is 17 amino acids long. The CDR3 DNA reads TGTGCCAGCAGCTCTATCCGGACAGGGAGCGGCACAGATACGCAGTATTTT. It encodes CASSSIRTGSGTDTQYF. Using reference TRBV7-2 and TRBJ2-3 for the parts outside the CDR3, the full variable domain is GAGVSQSPSNKVTEKGKDVELRCDPISGHTALYWYRQSLGQGLEFLIYFQGNSAPDKSGLPSDRFSAERTGGSVSTLTIQRTQQEDSAVYLCASSSIRTGSGTDTQYFGPGTRLTVL.

The chain has TRBV29-1 and TRBJ2-5, with 9 bases identical to TRBD1. The CDR3 loop spans 12 amino acids. V shed 7 bases, J shed 4 bases, and the junction held 4 bases outside the gene matches. The germline V gene has CDR1 SQVTM and CDR2 ANQGSEA. CDR3 protein: CSARDRVETQYF. CDR3 nucleotide sequence: TGCAGCGCCCGGGACAGGGTAGAGACCCAGTACTTC.

This clone was recorded only once. This rearrangement joins TRBV2 to TRBJ1-1; D is unresolved. Deletions cut 1 base from V and 13 bases from J, with 16 bases between. CDR1 is SNHLY and CDR2 is FYNNEI in the germline V gene. CDR3 length equals 13 residues. CDR3 in amino acids: CASSEGEARQVFF. CDR3 in DNA: TGTGCCAGCAGTGAAGGGGAGGCCAGGCAGGTTTTCTTT.

This chain connects TRBV19 to TRBJ1-2; 8 nucleotides match TRBD1. Germline CDR1 LNHDA, CDR2 SQIVND (reference sequence). The CDR3 extends over 16 amino acids. Unmatched junction bases numbered 13, after V lost 5 bases and J lost 5 bases. The CDR3 sequence is CASSHPGQDSFYGYTF. The CDR3 region has the DNA TGTGCCAGTAGTCACCCGGGACAGGACAGTTTTTATGGCTACACCTTC. The full variable domain, its missing parts supplied by reference TRBV19 and TRBJ1-2, is DGGITQSPKYLFRKEGQNVTLSCEQNLNHDAMYWYRQDPGQGLRLIYYSQIVNDFQKGDIAEGYSVSREKKESFPLTVTSAQKNPTAFYLCASSHPGQDSFYGYTFGSGTRLTVV.

In DNA form, the CDR3 reads TGTGCCAGCTCACCCAGACAGGGGGGCTCCTACGAGCAGTACTTC. This gives the protein CASSPRQGGSYEQYF. V and J are TRBV18 and TRBJ2-7, with TRBD1 identical over 9 bases. The V gene's germline CDR1 is KGHSH and CDR2 LQKENI. Trimming at V came to 3 bases and at J to 0 bases, leaving 3 bases not matched to a gene. The CDR3 is 15 amino acids.